The 26 T cell receptor beta chains reported below all come from one sample, sequenced in a study of identical twins. Each CDR3 protein is one row after TCRdb ran MiXCR on the 5' RACE reads. The table lists fewer than 900,000 distinct CDR3 sequences, around a sixth of them singletons. The data were also submitted as part of a second study, on T cells expressing NK-cell markers.

The source material was PBMCs. The source is a woman aged 18-29 years in good health.

The chain uses TRBV7-6 and TRBJ1-1; D is possibly TRBD1 (5 bases). Germline-derived CDR1 and CDR2 are SGHVS and FNYEAQ. The V end lost 3 bases, the J end lost 4 bases, and 9 bases lay between the germline ends. The CDR3 totals 13 residues. The CDR3 reads CASSLETATEAFF. CDR3 coding DNA: TGTGCCAGCAGCTTGGAGACAGCCACTGAAGCTTTCTTT.

This clonotype was counted a few times. The chain links TRBV29-1 to TRBJ1-1; 7 nucleotides match TRBD1. J lost 1 base, V lost 6 bases, and 5 bases had no gene match. CDR3 length: 13 amino acids. CDR1 is SQVTM and CDR2 is ANQGSEA in the germline V gene. The CDR3 sequence: CSVAHRGNTEAFF. CDR3 sequence (DNA): TGCAGCGTGGCCCACAGGGGGAACACTGAAGCTTTCTTT.

This clonotype was counted only a few times. The chain combines TRBV12-3 or TRBV12-4 with TRBJ2-5, with D hard to call. The CDR3 is made up of 15 amino acids. With 3 bases removed from V and 3 bases from J, the gap between germline ends came to 14 bases. CDR3 region: CASSLGYQFKETQYF. The CDR3 nucleotides are TGTGCCAGCAGTTTGGGGTACCAATTCAAAGAGACCCAGTACTTC.

This clonotype was seen a few times. The chain employs TRBV5-1 and TRBJ1-1, with unresolved D. Per germline, CDR1 SGHRS and CDR2 YFSETQ. With 0 bases removed from V and 3 bases from J, the gap between germline ends came to 12 bases. The CDR3 length is 15 residues. The CDR3 DNA is TGCGCCAGCAGCTTGGTATCAGGAAAGTACACTGAAGCTTTCTTT. Translating gives CASSLVSGKYTEAFF.

This clonotype was detected a few times. This sequence joins TRBV20-1 and TRBJ2-7; 8 nucleotides match TRBD1. V trimming: 6 bases; J trimming: 5 bases; junction bases outside the gene matches: 6. This CDR3 has 12 amino acids. Germline CDR1 DFQATT, CDR2 SNEGSKA (reference sequence). For the CDR3, the DNA is TGCAGTGCCACGGACAGGGTGAACGAGCAGTACTTC. It is translated as CSATDRVNEQYF.

The genes are TRBV20-1 and TRBJ2-7; D gene ambiguous. CDR3 length: 13 amino acids. Germline V gene sequence: CDR1 DFQATT, CDR2 SNEGSKA (reference sequence). Trimming stripped 3 bases from V and 5 bases from J, with 14 bases between. The CDR3 is CSARGALDHEQYF. DNA for the CDR3: TGCAGTGCTAGGGGCGCCCTCGACCACGAGCAGTACTTC.

V is TRBV12-3 or TRBV12-4 and J is TRBJ1-1; D unresolved. V was cut by 6 bases and J by 6 bases, with 11 bases left in between. The CDR3 contains 12 residues. The CDR3 loop reads CASSRSIPEAFF. The CDR3 region has the DNA TGTGCCAGCAGCCGATCGATTCCTGAAGCTTTCTTT.

This clonotype was picked up a small number of times. V gene TRBV29-1 combines with J gene TRBJ2-1, with D maybe TRBD1 (5 bases). Trimming stripped 8 bases from V and 6 bases from J, with 17 bases between. Germline values: CDR1 SQVTM, CDR2 ANQGSEA. The CDR3 extends over 13 amino acids. The CDR3 DNA sequence: TGCAGCCCCCAGGGTCCGACGGGCAATGAGCAGTTCTTC. This codes for CSPQGPTGNEQFF.

At least ten counts were recorded for this clonotype. The V call is TRBV12-3 or TRBV12-4, the J call TRBJ2-1; 10 positions match TRBD2. The CDR3 extends over 13 amino acids. Trimming cost V 1 base and J 9 bases; bases outside gene matches: 0. The CDR3: CASSLERGGEQFF. CDR3 DNA: TGTGCCAGCAGTTTAGAGCGGGGGGGTGAGCAGTTCTTC.

The rearrangement joins TRBV18 to TRBJ1-5, with a possible D match to TRBD1 (5 bases). Germline lookup yields CDR1 KGHSH and CDR2 LQKENI. This CDR3 spans 14 amino acids. V dropped 2 bases and J dropped 6 bases, with 11 bases sitting between them. The CDR3 nucleotides are TGTGCCAGCTCACCATCGGGGGGGGGTCAGCCCCAGCATTTT. Amino acids: CASSPSGGGQPQHF.

This clonotype was detected only once. This chain links TRBV12-3 or TRBV12-4 with TRBJ2-1; D is undetermined. The V end was cut by 3 bases, the J end by 5 bases, with 8 bases between. This CDR3 region has 13 residues. For the CDR3, the DNA is TGTGCCAGCAGTTTTGGGATCAACAATGAGCAGTTCTTC. This gives the protein CASSFGINNEQFF.

This chain links TRBV7-9 with TRBJ2-3, with TRBD1 as a possible D gene (7 bases). CDR3 size: 15 residues. The V and J ends lost 3 bases and 1 base respectively, with 11 bases between them. Germline-derived CDR1 and CDR2 are SEHNR and FQNEAQ (reference sequence). CDR3 nucleotide sequence: TGTGCCAGCAGCTTGGAGGGACAGCGCACAGATACGCAGTATTTT. The encoded protein is CASSLEGQRTDTQYF. Combining the CDR3 with reference TRBV7-9 and TRBJ2-3 gives the whole variable domain DTGVSQNPRHKITKRGQNVTFRCDPISEHNRLYWYRQTLGQGPEFLTYFQNEAQLEKSRLLSDRFSAERPKGSFSTLEIQRTEQGDSAMYLCASSLEGQRTDTQYFGPGTRLTVL.

The chain has TRBV5-6 and TRBJ2-1, with no clear D. Germline assignment: CDR1 SGHDT and CDR2 YYEEEE. V lost 3 bases to trimming and J lost 0 bases, with 10 bases between them. The CDR3 sequence is 15 residues long. Written as DNA, the CDR3 is TGTGCCAGCAGCTCGGAACTTAGCTCCTACAATGAGCAGTTCTTC. Protein: CASSSELSSYNEQFF. Full variable domain (remainder filled in from reference TRBV5-6 and TRBJ2-1): DAGVTQSPTHLIKTRGQQVTLRCSPKSGHDTVSWYQQALGQGPQFIFQYYEEEERQRGNFPDRFSGHQFPNYSSELNVNALLLGDSALYLCASSSELSSYNEQFFGPGTRLTVL.

The sample holds a few counts of this clonotype. The chain has TRBV20-1 and TRBJ2-3, with D possibly TRBD1 on 5 matching bases. Germline V gene lookup returns CDR1 DFQATT and CDR2 SNEGSKA (reference sequence). V was shortened by 1 base and J by 2 bases, with 13 bases between the two germline ends. CDR3 length: 15 amino acids. The CDR3: CSARAPGNPTDTQYF. CDR3 coding DNA: TGCAGTGCTAGAGCCCCAGGGAACCCCACAGATACGCAGTATTTT.

The chain employs TRBV20-1 and TRBJ2-7; D might be TRBD1 (5 bases). V was trimmed by 0 bases and J by 1 base, leaving 16 bases between them. The CDR3 has 16 amino acids. CDR1 is DFQATT and CDR2 is SNEGSKA in the germline V gene (reference sequence). The CDR3 sequence is CSARDNNLAGSYEQYF. The CDR3 DNA follows: TGCAGTGCTAGAGATAATAATTTGGCAGGGTCCTACGAGCAGTACTTC.

This clonotype occurred many times. As DNA, the CDR3 is TGTGCCATCAGTGAGGGCTACAATGAGCAGTTCTTC. This sequence encodes CAISEGYNEQFF. The V and J genes are TRBV10-3 and TRBJ2-1; no reliable D call. The CDR3 extends over 12 amino acids. The V gene's germline CDR1 is ENHRY and CDR2 SYGVKD. Trimming left V 2 bases short and J 3 bases short, with 2 bases between.

This clonotype occurred a few times. The genes are TRBV5-1 and TRBJ2-1, with D possibly called TRBD1 or TRBD2 (5 bases each). Germline CDR1 SGHRS, CDR2 YFSETQ. The CDR3 length is 16 residues. The V and J ends lost 4 bases and 5 bases respectively, with 19 bases between them. CDR3 in DNA: TGCGCCAGCAGCCAGCCCCGGGACCTGATAAACAATGAGCAGTTCTTC. Translation gives CASSQPRDLINNEQFF.

The V call is TRBV29-1, the J call TRBJ2-7; 7 bases match TRBD1. Per the germline V gene, CDR1 is SQVTM and CDR2 is ANQGSEA. Trimming at V came to 2 bases and at J to 9 bases, leaving 10 bases not matched to a gene. The CDR3 contains 13 residues. The CDR3 is CSVEWVRGLGQYF. For the CDR3, the DNA is TGCAGCGTTGAATGGGTCAGGGGGTTAGGGCAGTACTTC.

The V and J genes are TRBV3-1 and TRBJ1-1; TRBD1 matches at 9 bases. V trimming: 6 bases; J trimming: 7 bases; junction bases outside the gene matches: 6. CDR3 length: 13 amino acids. Germline V gene sequence: CDR1 LGHDT, CDR2 YNNKEL (reference sequence). The CDR3 DNA reads TGTGCCAGCAGGGGACAGGGAGATATTGAAGCTTTCTTT. It codes for CASRGQGDIEAFF.

In this sample, this clonotype turned up a few times. The V gene is TRBV11-2, the J gene TRBJ2-7, with D unclear. The V end was cut by 1 base, the J end by 4 bases, with 17 bases between. Per the germline V gene, CDR1 is SGHAT and CDR2 is FQNNGV. This CDR3 contains 16 residues. The DNA of the CDR3 is TGTGCCAGCAGCTTAGGGAATACCGCTCTTCTTTACGAGCAGTACTTC. Translation: CASSLGNTALLYEQYF.

As DNA, the CDR3 is TGCGCCAGCAGCCAAGGGTGGGGGAGGCCGGATACGCAGTATTTT. Translated, it gives CASSQGWGRPDTQYF. The chain has TRBV4-3 and TRBJ2-3, with D possibly being TRBD2 (6 bases). Germline CDR1 and CDR2: LGHNA and YSLEER. The CDR3 is 15 residues long. Trimming stripped 1 base from V and 6 bases from J, with 14 bases between.

This clonotype came up many times. The chain combines TRBV20-1 with TRBJ2-5; D perhaps matches TRBD2 (6 bases). The CDR3 spans 14 residues. Germline-derived CDR1 and CDR2 are DFQATT and SNEGSKA (reference sequence). The germline V and J ends were trimmed by 5 bases and 4 bases, with 17 bases remaining between them. CDR3 amino acids: CSAGPRGSLETQYF. In DNA, the CDR3 is TGCAGTGCTGGGCCCCGGGGGTCGCTAGAGACCCAGTACTTC.

In this sample, this clonotype turned up a few times. This sequence joins TRBV18 and TRBJ2-1, with D possibly matching TRBD2 (6 bases). There are 15 residues in the CDR3. Trimming removed 5 bases at V and 4 bases at J, with 15 bases between. Germline V gene sequence: CDR1 KGHSH, CDR2 LQKENI. CDR3 in DNA: TGTGCCAGCTCAGCTAGTTTAGCGGATTACAATGAGCAGTTCTTC. Translated, it gives CASSASLADYNEQFF.

The rearrangement uses TRBV11-2 and TRBJ2-2, with 9 bases fitting TRBD2. Per the germline V gene, CDR1 is SGHAT and CDR2 is FQNNGV. V lost 3 bases to trimming and J lost 10 bases; unmatched junction nucleotides: 6. The length of the CDR3 is 14 residues. Written as DNA, the CDR3 is TGTGCCAGCAGCTTGGTTAGCGGGAGTGTGGAGCTGTTTTTT. Protein: CASSLVSGSVELFF. The variable domain in full, with the rest retrieved from reference TRBV11-2 and TRBJ2-2, is EAGVAQSPRYKIIEKRQSVAFWCNPISGHATLYWYQQILGQGPKLLIQFQNNGVVDDSQLPKDRFSAERLKGVDSTLKIQPAKLEDSAVYLCASSLVSGSVELFFGEGSRLTVL.

The chain employs TRBV3-1 and TRBJ2-1, with 9 bases lining up with TRBD2. V dropped 8 bases and J dropped 2; count of bases not matched to a gene: 4. Germline CDR1 LGHDT, CDR2 YNNKEL (reference sequence). The CDR3 loop spans 14 amino acids. The CDR3 DNA reads as TGTGCCAGCGGGGCTAGCGGGGCCTACAATGAGCAGTTCTTC. Translating it yields CASGASGAYNEQFF.

At least ten counts were recorded for this clonotype. The chain employs TRBV11-2 and TRBJ2-7; D is possibly TRBD2 (5 bases). CDR1 and CDR2 from the germline V gene are SGHAT and FQNNGV. The CDR3 spans 15 residues. V was pared by 0 bases and J by 2 bases, with 11 bases between. CDR3 DNA sequence: TGTGCCAGCAGCTTAGATCTAGCTAACGCCTACGAGCAGTACTTC. This codes for CASSLDLANAYEQYF.